The 11 T cell receptor beta chains presented below share a single source sample, sequenced in a study of T-cell reconstitution after alpha-beta-depleted transplantation in children. Construction of the TCRbeta library involved unique molecular identifiers. Each CDR3 protein gets one entry after TCRdb re-called the PCR reads with MiXCR. The profile shows some 830,000 distinct CDR3 sequences, 15% to 20% of them singletons. The material sequenced was PBMCs, mostly from graft donor cells, taken 360 days after TCRalphabeta/CD19-depleted stem cell transplant. These receptors were taken from a male patient aged 10 to 17 who had a stem cell transplant for acute lymphoblastic leukemia, so the T cells may come from the graft donor.

This sequence joins TRBV15 and TRBJ2-1; 11 bases fit TRBD2. V shed 6 bases and J 7 bases; nucleotides not matched to a gene: 8. In germline, CDR1 is LNHNV, CDR2 YYDKDF (reference sequence). The CDR3 consists of 15 residues. CDR3 bases: TGTGCCACCAGTCCGACTAGCGGGGAGGCTAATGAGCAGTTCTTC. Its translation: CATSPTSGEANEQFF.

Ten or more counts support this clonotype. The genes are TRBV20-1 and TRBJ2-1, with D maybe TRBD2 (6 bases). Between the trimmed V and J ends, which lost 1 base and 2 bases, there was a span of 12 bases. CDR3 length: 15 residues. Germline V gene lookup returns CDR1 DFQATT and CDR2 SNEGSKA (reference sequence). The CDR3 nucleotides read TGCAGTGCTAGAGGGGGTAGGGAGGCCTACAATGAGCAGTTCTTC. Translated, it gives CSARGGREAYNEQFF.

This clonotype was detected a few times. This chain uses TRBV29-1 with TRBJ2-1, with D unclear. With 3 bases removed from V and 8 bases from J, the gap between germline ends came to 5 bases. This CDR3 comprises 10 residues. Germline assignment: CDR1 SQVTM and CDR2 ANQGSEA. CDR3 sequence reads: CSVDVDEQFF. In DNA, the CDR3 is TGCAGCGTTGACGTCGATGAGCAGTTCTTC.

The chain has TRBV5-1 and TRBJ2-7; D is ambiguous. Germline values: CDR1 SGHRS, CDR2 YFSETQ. The V end lost 3 bases, the J end lost 5 bases, and 15 bases lay between the germline ends. The length of the CDR3 is 14 residues. In DNA form, the CDR3 reads TGCGCCAGCAGCTGGACGCCAGGAAACGACGAGCAGTACTTC. Translation gives CASSWTPGNDEQYF.

The rearrangement joins TRBV11-2 to TRBJ1-3; TRBD1 might be the D (5 bases). This CDR3 is built from 18 residues. The germline gives CDR1 SGHAT, CDR2 FQNNGV. The V end lost 5 bases, the J end lost 7 bases, and 27 bases lay between the germline ends. CDR3 in amino acids: CASSPGGQGFVIGNTIYF. As DNA, the CDR3 is TGTGCCAGCAGCCCGGGAGGGCAGGGCTTTGTTATCGGGAACACCATATATTTT. Full variable domain (rest looked up from reference TRBV11-2 and TRBJ1-3): EAGVAQSPRYKIIEKRQSVAFWCNPISGHATLYWYQQILGQGPKLLIQFQNNGVVDDSQLPKDRFSAERLKGVDSTLKIQPAKLEDSAVYLCASSPGGQGFVIGNTIYFGEGSWLTVV.

This clonotype was seen ten or more times. This rearrangement joins TRBV12-3 or TRBV12-4 to TRBJ2-7, with 10 bases matching TRBD2. The length of the CDR3 is 15 residues. Trimming at V came to 5 bases and at J to 3 bases, leaving 7 bases not matched to a gene. This CDR3 is CASSRPTSGYYEQYF. The CDR3 DNA reads TGTGCCAGCAGTCGGCCGACTAGCGGGTACTACGAGCAGTACTTC.

The J gene is TRBJ2-1, the V gene TRBV28; D is possibly TRBD1 or TRBD2 (6 bases each). The germline CDR1 and CDR2 sequences are MDHEN and SYDVKM. There are 16 residues in the CDR3. V was clipped by 5 bases and J by 5 bases, with 19 bases between them. CDR3: CASSPALGGPDNEQFF. In nucleotides, the CDR3 is TGTGCCAGCAGTCCCGCCTTGGGGGGCCCAGACAATGAGCAGTTCTTC.

The table lists this clonotype with a few counts. The chain is built from TRBV2 and TRBJ1-5; D is unresolved. V was trimmed by 4 bases and J by 4 bases, leaving 8 bases between them. From germline, CDR1 is SNHLY and CDR2 FYNNEI. This CDR3 is built from 13 residues. The CDR3 loop reads CASSARENQPQHF. Written as DNA, the CDR3 is TGTGCCAGCAGTGCCAGAGAAAATCAGCCCCAGCATTTT.

The genes are TRBV10-3 and TRBJ2-5; weak D call: TRBD2 (5 bases). The CDR3 consists of 12 residues. V gave up 11 bases and J gave up 4 bases, with 14 bases separating them. The V gene's germline CDR1 is ENHRY and CDR2 SYGVKD. The CDR3 nucleotides are TGTGCCGTGGGGTTCGGGATAGAGACCCAGTACTTC. It encodes CAVGFGIETQYF.

This clonotype was observed a handful of times. This chain links TRBV7-8 with TRBJ1-1; TRBD1 is a possible D gene (6 bases). Germline V lookup: CDR1 SGHVS, CDR2 FQNEAQ. The length of the CDR3 is 19 residues. Trimming removed 1 base at V and 2 bases at J, with 23 bases between. This CDR3 is CASSLEFPLFRRGNTEAFF. CDR3 in DNA: TGTGCCAGCAGCTTAGAATTTCCCCTATTTCGCAGGGGAAACACTGAAGCTTTCTTT.

This sequence joins TRBV6-2 or TRBV6-3 and TRBJ2-3; 8 positions match TRBD2. The CDR3 runs 17 residues. V dropped 0 bases and J dropped 2; count of bases not matched to a gene: 7. Germline values: CDR1 MNHEY, CDR2 SVGEGT. The CDR3 nucleotides are TGTGCCAGCAGTTACTCCGCGACTAGCGTAGACACAGATACGCAGTATTTT. Its protein is CASSYSATSVDTDTQYF.